The 26 T cell receptor beta chains listed next were all sequenced from one sample in a study of blood T cell repertoires in COVID-19. Using immunoSEQ multiplex PCR, the repertoire was profiled, and TCRdb retains in-frame clones only, with some absent. This table has 200,000 to 300,000 clones, around 89% appearing once. The sample consisted of PBMCs or T cells enriched from blood (not recorded which). The receptors originated from a man aged 35-49 years who had recovered from COVID-19.

This clone turned up a few times. The rearrangement uses TRBV6-2 or TRBV6-3 and TRBJ2-7; TRBD1 matches 7 bases. Trimming cost V 4 bases and J 1 base; bases outside gene matches: 13. CDR1 MNHEY and CDR2 SVGEGT come from the germline V gene. The CDR3 sequence is 17 residues long. The CDR3 DNA sequence: TGTGCCAGCAGTTCCTTGGGCCTTGGGGACAGTTCCTACGAGCAGTACTTC. Encoded protein: CASSSLGLGDSSYEQYF.

V usage is TRBV18 and J usage is TRBJ2-1, with D perhaps TRBD2 (5 bases). Trimming stripped 0 bases from V and 5 bases from J, with 17 bases between. The length of the CDR3 is 17 residues. CDR1 KGHSH and CDR2 LQKENI come from the germline V gene. CDR3 amino acids: CASSPPRKGAVDNEQFF. DNA of the CDR3: TGTGCCAGCTCACCACCGAGAAAGGGAGCGGTGGACAATGAGCAGTTCTTC.

This sequence joins TRBV28 and TRBJ1-4; no clear D. Trimming took 1 base from V and 3 from J, leaving 15 bases between them. Germline assignment: CDR1 MDHEN and CDR2 SYDVKM. This CDR3 contains 17 residues. The CDR3 region has the DNA TGTGCCAGCAGTTTATTCTCCGTCCGGGTGCCTAATGAAAAACTGTTTTTT. Residues: CASSLFSVRVPNEKLFF.

CDR3 in amino acids: CASSIDRARNQPQHF. The CDR3, as DNA: TGTGCCAGTAGTATTGACAGGGCGAGGAATCAGCCCCAGCATTTT. This chain links TRBV19 with TRBJ1-5; 7 nucleotides align to TRBD1. Trimming took 3 bases from V and 4 from J; bases not matched to a gene: 6. Germline V lookup: CDR1 LNHDA, CDR2 SQIVND (reference sequence). The CDR3 extends over 15 amino acids.

The chain carries TRBV3-1 (or the pseudogene TRBV3-2) and TRBJ2-1; TRBD2 might be the D (6 bases). Trimming shortened V by 4 bases and J by 6 bases, and 13 bases separated the two germline ends. This CDR3 contains 14 residues. Germline CDR1 LGHDT, CDR2 YNNKEL (reference sequence). The CDR3 reads CASSRNGGSNEQFF. In nucleotides, the CDR3 is TGTGCCAGCAGCCGGAACGGGGGTAGCAATGAGCAGTTCTTC.

This clone turned up a few times. This chain connects TRBV6-2 or TRBV6-3 to TRBJ1-1, with unresolved D. CDR1 is MNHEY, CDR2 SVGEGT, per germline. Trimming took 2 bases from V and 5 from J, leaving 9 bases between them. This CDR3 comprises 13 residues. CDR3 sequence (DNA): TGTGCCAGCAGTTACCTCCCGGGGACTGAAGCTTTCTTT. This gives the protein CASSYLPGTEAFF.

This clone was seen just once. V gene TRBV9 combines with J gene TRBJ2-6; D is unresolved. Germline V CDR1 and CDR2: SGDLS, YYNGEE. Trimming cost V 0 bases and J 1 base, with 5 bases left between them. This CDR3 region has 15 residues. CDR3 residues: CASSVVGSGANVLTF. CDR3 in DNA: TGTGCCAGCAGCGTAGTCGGTTCTGGGGCCAACGTCCTGACTTTC. Using reference TRBV9 and TRBJ2-6 for the parts outside the CDR3, the full variable domain is DSGVTQTPKHLITATGQRVTLRCSPRSGDLSVYWYQQSLDQGLQFLIQYYNGEERAKGNILERFSAQQFPDLHSELNLSSLELGDSALYFCASSVVGSGANVLTFGAGSRLTVL.

The chain recombines TRBV6-4 with TRBJ2-3, with TRBD1 matching over 7 bases. The germline V gene has CDR1 MRHNA and CDR2 SNTAGT. Unmatched junction bases numbered 5, after V lost 4 bases and J lost 1 base. The CDR3 spans 15 residues. DNA for the CDR3: TGTGCCAGCAGTGTAACAGGGGACGGCACAGATACGCAGTATTTT. Translated: CASSVTGDGTDTQYF.

The gene calls are TRBV10-3 and TRBJ1-2; D possibly corresponds to TRBD1 (5 bases). The ends were cut back, 4 bases at V and 5 bases at J, with 11 bases in the middle. The CDR3 has 13 residues. The V gene's germline CDR1 is ENHRY and CDR2 SYGVKD. The CDR3 DNA follows: TGTGCCATCAGTGCAGGGCAGCCTTATGGCTACACCTTC. Amino acids: CAISAGQPYGYTF.

The chain employs TRBV5-1 and TRBJ1-4; D gene ambiguous. CDR3 length: 15 residues. The V gene's germline CDR1 is SGHRS and CDR2 YFSETQ. The germline V and J ends were trimmed by 1 base and 8 bases, with 15 bases remaining between them. The CDR3 protein is CASSLQPDTSEKLFF. DNA for the CDR3: TGCGCCAGCAGCTTGCAACCTGACACCTCCGAAAAACTGTTTTTT.

The chain couples TRBV24-1 to TRBJ2-1; 11 bases line up with TRBD2. The CDR3 loop spans 18 amino acids. V lost 3 bases, J lost 4 bases, and 10 bases stayed unmatched. Germline V CDR1 and CDR2: KGHDR, SFDVKD. The CDR3 DNA follows: TGTGCCACCAGTGATGTTACCGGGACTAGCGGTGGATACAATGAGCAGTTCTTC. Amino acids: CATSDVTGTSGGYNEQFF.

CDR3 coding DNA: TGTGCCAGCACCCCCGTGAACAGGATTAATGAAAAACTGTTTTTT. Amino acids: CASTPVNRINEKLFF. This chain connects TRBV2 to TRBJ1-4; possibly TRBD1 for D (5 bases). V dropped 7 bases and J dropped 4 bases, with 16 bases sitting between them. This CDR3 contains 15 residues. Germline V gives CDR1 SNHLY, CDR2 FYNNEI.

The chain combines TRBV4-1 with TRBJ2-5, with 7 bases matching TRBD1. This CDR3 has 13 amino acids. Germline CDR1 is MGHRA and CDR2 is YSYEKL. The V and J ends lost 5 bases and 3 bases, in that order; junction bases with no gene match: 3. The CDR3 DNA reads TGCGCCAGCAGCGGGGACAGAGAAGAGACCCAGTACTTC. Its protein product is CASSGDREETQYF.

About this clone: The junction differs from germline at one of its ends, possibly a read error. This rearrangement joins TRBV7-7 to TRBJ2-1, with D tentatively TRBD2 (5 bases). This CDR3 has 12 amino acids. Germline V lookup: CDR1 SSHAT, CDR2 FNYEAQ (reference sequence). CDR3 sequence reads: CASSSGFGEQFF. The CDR3 nucleotides read TGTGCTAGCAGCTCGGGGTTCGGTGAGCAGTTCTTC.

The chain recombines TRBV7-2 with TRBJ2-3, with TRBD2 matching over 8 bases. CDR1 and CDR2 from the germline V gene are SGHTA and FQGNSA. J was trimmed by 2 bases and V by 5 bases; bases with no gene match: 9. The CDR3 is made up of 16 amino acids. This CDR3 is CASSRSSGGITDTQYF. CDR3 in DNA: TGTGCCAGCAGCAGAAGCAGCGGGGGAATCACAGATACGCAGTATTTT.

V is TRBV4-1 and J is TRBJ1-6, with a possible D match to TRBD1 (6 bases). The CDR3 is made up of 14 amino acids. In germline, CDR1 is MGHRA, CDR2 YSYEKL. V lost 0 bases and J 13 bases, leaving 13 bases between the germline ends. CDR3 residues: CASSQEYRAGPLHF. The CDR3 nucleotides are TGCGCCAGCAGCCAAGAATACAGGGCGGGCCCCCTCCACTTT.

The chain combines TRBV7-2 with TRBJ2-1; 7 bases agree with TRBD2. The ends lost 10 bases at V and 4 bases at J; junction bases unmatched: 7. Germline CDR1 reads SGHTA; CDR2 reads FQGNSA. The CDR3 totals 13 residues. Written as DNA, the CDR3 is TGTGCCACAGCGGGAAGCGGTTACAATGAGCAGTTCTTC. Protein product: CATAGSGYNEQFF. Together with reference TRBV7-2 and TRBJ2-1, the CDR3 gives the full variable domain: GAGVSQSPSNKVTEKGKDVELRCDPISGHTALYWYRQSLGQGLEFLIYFQGNSAPDKSGLPSDRFSAERTGGSVSTLTIQRTQQEDSAVYLCATAGSGYNEQFFGPGTRLTVL.

The chain combines TRBV19 with TRBJ2-1; 13 bases agree with TRBD2. Per the germline V gene, CDR1 is LNHDA and CDR2 is SQIVND (reference sequence). This CDR3 region has 15 residues. V was pared by 4 bases and J by 9 bases, with 6 bases of the junction left unmatched. In nucleotides, the CDR3 is TGTGCCAGTAGTACACTAGCGGGAGGGCCGGTTGAGCAGTTCTTC. Translation gives CASSTLAGGPVEQFF. Supplemented by reference TRBV19 and TRBJ2-1, the full variable domain reads DGGITQSPKYLFRKEGQNVTLSCEQNLNHDAMYWYRQDPGQGLRLIYYSQIVNDFQKGDIAEGYSVSREKKESFPLTVTSAQKNPTAFYLCASSTLAGGPVEQFFGPGTRLTVL.

The CDR3 coding sequence is TGTGCCAGCAGTCCAGGGGGTGGTTATGGCTACACCTTC. Residues: CASSPGGGYGYTF. V is TRBV6-1 and J is TRBJ1-2; 7 bases match TRBD1. V lost 5 bases and J lost 5; bases outside the gene matches: 5. The CDR3 contains 13 residues. Germline V gives CDR1 MNHNS, CDR2 SASEGT.

This clone was recorded once. J is TRBJ1-2 and V is TRBV6-5, with a weak D call TRBD1 (5 bases). The CDR3 runs 14 residues. Per the germline V gene, CDR1 is MNHEY and CDR2 is SVGAGI. Trimming took 0 bases from V and 8 from J, leaving 13 bases between them. The CDR3 reads CASSYSGTSGGYTF. CDR3 coding DNA: TGTGCCAGCAGTTACTCGGGGACTTCTGGGGGCTACACCTTC.

This clone was seen just once. The chain carries TRBV19 and TRBJ2-7; 8 bases map to TRBD1. The CDR3 contains 14 residues. V was pared by 5 bases and J by 3 bases, with 6 bases of the junction left unmatched. CDR1 LNHDA and CDR2 SQIVND come from the germline V gene (reference sequence). Here the CDR3 DNA reads TGTGCCAGTAGTCCCCGGACAGGGAACTACGAGCAGTACTTC. It is translated as CASSPRTGNYEQYF.

The chain employs TRBV9 and TRBJ2-7; TRBD1 aligns across 8 bases. Germline CDR1 reads SGDLS; CDR2 reads YYNGEE. J was trimmed by 5 bases and V by 4 bases; bases with no gene match: 8. The CDR3 spans 14 residues. The CDR3 loop reads CASSPAGGEDEQYF. CDR3 DNA sequence: TGTGCCAGCAGCCCCGCAGGGGGCGAAGACGAGCAGTACTTC. The full variable domain, with the rest looked up from reference TRBV9 and TRBJ2-7, is DSGVTQTPKHLITATGQRVTLRCSPRSGDLSVYWYQQSLDQGLQFLIQYYNGEERAKGNILERFSAQQFPDLHSELNLSSLELGDSALYFCASSPAGGEDEQYFGPGTRLTVT.

This clone has a handful of counts. The rearrangement links TRBV7-9 to TRBJ2-1; 8 bases line up with TRBD2. The CDR3 consists of 17 residues. Germline CDR1 is SEHNR and CDR2 is FQNEAQ (reference sequence). J gave up 4 bases and V 2 bases, and 10 bases lay outside the gene matches. Here the CDR3 reads CASSLPIRGGLYNEQFF. CDR3 sequence (DNA): TGTGCCAGCAGCTTACCAATTCGGGGGGGTCTTTACAATGAGCAGTTCTTC.

The chain couples TRBV27 to TRBJ1-2, with D tentatively TRBD1 (6 bases). The ends were cut back, 0 bases at V and 7 bases at J, with 12 bases in the middle. Germline V gene lookup returns CDR1 MNHEY and CDR2 SMNVEV (reference sequence). The CDR3 is made up of 14 amino acids. Here the CDR3 DNA reads TGTGCCAGCAGTTTATCGTTGCAGGGGATTGGCTACACCTTC. Its protein product is CASSLSLQGIGYTF.

The chain links TRBV5-5 to TRBJ2-1; TRBD2 aligns across 7 bases. The CDR3 contains 17 residues. The V gene's germline CDR1 is SGHKS and CDR2 YYEKEE (reference sequence). V shed 6 bases, J shed 3 bases, and the junction held 15 bases outside the gene matches. The CDR3 region is CASTYLGSSGHYNEQFF. The CDR3 bases are TGTGCCAGCACCTACCTGGGGTCTAGCGGACACTACAATGAGCAGTTCTTC. Supplemented by reference TRBV5-5 and TRBJ2-1, the full variable domain reads DAGVTQSPTHLIKTRGQQVTLRCSPISGHKSVSWYQQVLGQGPQFIFQYYEKEERGRGNFPDRFSARQFPNYSSELNVNALLLGDSALYLCASTYLGSSGHYNEQFFGPGTRLTVL.

V and J are TRBV30 and TRBJ1-1; possible D gene TRBD1, 5 bases. With 5 bases removed from V and 6 bases from J, the gap between germline ends came to 10 bases. The V gene's germline CDR1 is GTSNPN and CDR2 SVGIG (reference sequence). The CDR3 runs to 11 residues. This chain's CDR3 is CAWGGSSEAFF. For the CDR3, the DNA is TGTGCCTGGGGGGGGAGCTCTGAAGCTTTCTTT.